This section outlines one T cell receptor beta chain sequence together with its context. The source of the sample is a study of read filtering for tumor transcriptome and immune sequencing. The library was built from roughly 400 ng RNA with molecular barcoded adaptors for alpha/delta and beta/gamma chains. TCRdb reanalysed the reads using MiXCR and keeps one entry per CDR3 protein. The sample carries about 86,000 distinct CDR3 sequences, 9% to 15% recorded once. This receptor was identified in a donor over 35 with multiple myeloma. The material sequenced was a population of CD138-negative cells sorted from bone marrow.

CDR3 in DNA: TGCGCCAGCAGCACGCAAGGGGGGGACACTGAAGCTTTCTTT. This sequence encodes CASSTQGGDTEAFF. The genes are TRBV5-1 and TRBJ1-1, with TRBD1 as a possible D gene (6 bases). CDR3 length equals 14 residues. V was shortened by 4 bases and J by 3 bases, with 13 bases between the two germline ends. CDR1 and CDR2 from the germline V gene are SGHRS and YFSETQ.